This paragraph reports one T cell receptor (beta chain). The data were produced by immunoSEQ multiplex PCR, yet TCRdb's version contains in-frame clones alone and is incomplete. The table records approximately 50,000 clones, roughly nine tenths of them present only once. This entry is derived from a study of CD4 T cells in relation to SARS-CoV-2 and coronaviruses. The sequencing input was naive CD4+ T cells from PBMCs. As for subset: naive CD4+ T cells isolated by negative enrichment. The receptor comes from an adult with COVID-19.

Here the CDR3 DNA reads TGTGCCAGTAGTACCCTAGGACAGGGGTATTTGGCCCGTCGGGTAGCCAAAAACATTCAGTACTTC. As protein: CASSTLGQGYLARRVAKNIQYF. This chain joins TRBV19 and TRBJ2-4; TRBD1 matches 9 bases. Germline values: CDR1 LNHDA, CDR2 SQIVND (reference sequence). The CDR3 extends over 22 amino acids. The V and J ends lost 4 bases and 0 bases, in that order; junction bases with no gene match: 22.